This T cell receptor (beta chain) was observed in a study of blood T cells in healthy people across ages. Overall study findings and caveats: Researchers judged that diversity estimates from one million T cells fell short of true values.

This clonotype has only a few counts. Antigen specificity is unknown. V lost 6 bases and J 7 bases, leaving 21 bases between the germline ends. The CDR3 runs to 15 residues. A second PCR, run for about 7 to 12 cycles, used a sample-barcoded 5' primer plus a J-beta primer mix. A minimum of 2.5 million CDR3-containing paired-end reads was obtained for each sample. TCRdb used MiXCR to reprocess the 5' RACE reads, holding one entry per CDR3 protein. The sample records 800,000 or so distinct CDR3 sequences, less than 60% being singletons. This clonotype originated in a man older than 75 in good health. The chain couples TRBV12-3 or TRBV12-4 to TRBJ1-1, with D perhaps TRBD1 (6 bases). Sequenced material: blood. CDR3 DNA: TGTGCCAGCAGCCCGCTCGGGGGGGGGCCCGGTGAAGCTTTCTTT. It is translated as CASSPLGGGPGEAFF.